The clone carrying this T cell receptor (beta chain) appeared a single time. Its antigen is not identified. The J segment lost 2 bases and the V segment lost 5 bases, leaving 10 bases of the junction unmatched. Germline CDR1 is SGHNT and CDR2 is YENEEA. The CDR3 covers 16 residues. This sample is part of a study of cytomegalovirus exposure and HLA in healthy donors. Study context: Later analysis reported that the approximately 120 validation repertoires shared the platform of the approximately 620 first-cohort repertoires. Study results and caveats: As was reported, the classifier diagnosed cytomegalovirus status with high specificity and sensitivity. First-cohort TCR clusters tended to co-occur in the approximately 120 validation repertoires, a later analysis found. Roughly 170 TCR beta chains were listed as cytomegalovirus-associated.

Assay: immunoSEQ multiplex PCR; the TCRdb copy retains only in-frame clones and omits some. The sample lists around 150,000 clones, around nine tenths seen once, with around 3.4% in the top ten. Input material: PBMCs. The V and J genes are TRBV11-3 and TRBJ2-7, with TRBD2 matching 9 bases. The receptor's source is a woman aged 18-29 years in good health and CMV-seropositive. The CDR3 region is CASSPYSGRKTYEQYF. The CDR3, as DNA: TGTGCCAGCAGCCCCTATAGCGGGAGAAAGACCTACGAGCAGTACTTC.